This entry describes one T cell receptor (beta chain). This sample was taken from a study of cytotoxic CD8 clonotypes in ibrutinib-treated CLL. Generated by immunoSEQ multiplex PCR, the TCRdb table keeps only in-frame clones and is missing some. The data contain 15,000 to 20,000 clones, about 84% of them singletons. V was pared by 4 bases and J by 5 bases, with 15 bases of the junction left unmatched. The CDR3 is 18 amino acids. The germline V gene encodes CDR1 PRHDT and CDR2 FYEKMQ (reference sequence). The specimen was PBMCs, collected before ibrutinib treatment. The rearrangement uses TRBV13 and TRBJ2-5; TRBD2 matches 11 bases. The source is a human donor with chronic lymphocytic leukemia. CDR3 in DNA: TGTGCCAGCAGCTCCCGCCTAGCGGGGGGTACTTACCGGGAGACCCAGTACTTC. This sequence encodes CASSSRLAGGTYRETQYF.